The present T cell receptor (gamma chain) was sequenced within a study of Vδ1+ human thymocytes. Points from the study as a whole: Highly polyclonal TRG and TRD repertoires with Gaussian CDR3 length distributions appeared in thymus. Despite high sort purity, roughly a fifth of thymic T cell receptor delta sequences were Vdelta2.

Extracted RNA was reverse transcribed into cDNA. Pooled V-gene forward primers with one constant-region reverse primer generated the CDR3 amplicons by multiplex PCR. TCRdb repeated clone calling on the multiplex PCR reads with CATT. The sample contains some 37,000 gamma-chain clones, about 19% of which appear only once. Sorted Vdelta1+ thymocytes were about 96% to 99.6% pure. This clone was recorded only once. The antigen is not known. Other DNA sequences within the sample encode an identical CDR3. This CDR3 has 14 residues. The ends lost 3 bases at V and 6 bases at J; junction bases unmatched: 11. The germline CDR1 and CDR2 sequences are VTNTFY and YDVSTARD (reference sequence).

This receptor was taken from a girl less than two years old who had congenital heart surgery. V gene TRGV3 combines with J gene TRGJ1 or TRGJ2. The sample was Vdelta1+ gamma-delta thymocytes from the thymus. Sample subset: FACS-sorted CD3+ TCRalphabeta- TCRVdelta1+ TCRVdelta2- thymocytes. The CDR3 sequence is CATWDGPNGYKKLF. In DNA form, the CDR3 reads TGTGCCACCTGGGACGGGCCGAACGGTTATAAGAAACTCTTT.